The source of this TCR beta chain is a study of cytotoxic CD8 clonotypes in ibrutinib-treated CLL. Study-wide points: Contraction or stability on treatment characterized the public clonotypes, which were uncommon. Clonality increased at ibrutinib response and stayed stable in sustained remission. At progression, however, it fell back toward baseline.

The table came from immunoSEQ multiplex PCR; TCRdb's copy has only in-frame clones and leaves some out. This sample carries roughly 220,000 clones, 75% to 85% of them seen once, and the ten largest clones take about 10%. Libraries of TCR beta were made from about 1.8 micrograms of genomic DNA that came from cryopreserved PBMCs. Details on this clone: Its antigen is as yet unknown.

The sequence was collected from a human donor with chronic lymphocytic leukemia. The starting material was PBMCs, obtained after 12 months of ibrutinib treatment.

This chain's CDR3 is CASSPRGAGYEQYF. The CDR3 nucleotides are TGTGCCAGCAGTCCCCGGGGAGCGGGATACGAGCAGTACTTC. The chain recombines TRBV28 with TRBJ2-7, with TRBD2 matching over 7 bases. Germline values: CDR1 MDHEN, CDR2 SYDVKM. This CDR3 comprises 14 residues. V shed 5 bases, J shed 4 bases, and the junction held 8 bases outside the gene matches.